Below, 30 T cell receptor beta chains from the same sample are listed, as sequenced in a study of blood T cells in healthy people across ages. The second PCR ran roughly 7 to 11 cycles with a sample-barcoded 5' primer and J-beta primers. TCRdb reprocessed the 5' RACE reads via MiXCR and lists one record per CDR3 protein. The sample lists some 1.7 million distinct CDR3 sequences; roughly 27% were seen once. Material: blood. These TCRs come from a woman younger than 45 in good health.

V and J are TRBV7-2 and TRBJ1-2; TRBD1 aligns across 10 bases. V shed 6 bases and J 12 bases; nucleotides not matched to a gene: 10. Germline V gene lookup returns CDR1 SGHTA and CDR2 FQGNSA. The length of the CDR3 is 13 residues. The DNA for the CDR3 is TGTGCCAGCAGTTCGACAGGGGGCGCTGGGGACACCTTC. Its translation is CASSSTGGAGDTF.

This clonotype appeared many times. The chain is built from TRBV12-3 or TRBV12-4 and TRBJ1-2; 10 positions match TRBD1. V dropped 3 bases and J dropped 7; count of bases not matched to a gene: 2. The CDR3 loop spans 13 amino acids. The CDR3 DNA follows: TGTGCCAGCAGTTTGAGACAGGGGGCTGGCTACACCTTC. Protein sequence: CASSLRQGAGYTF.

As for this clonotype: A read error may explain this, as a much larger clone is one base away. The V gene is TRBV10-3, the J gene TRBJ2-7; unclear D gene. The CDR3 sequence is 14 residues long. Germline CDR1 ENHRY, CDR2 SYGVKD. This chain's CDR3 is CAISETATSYEQHF. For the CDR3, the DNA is TGTGCCATCAGTGAGACAGCCACCTCCTACGAGCAGCACTTC.

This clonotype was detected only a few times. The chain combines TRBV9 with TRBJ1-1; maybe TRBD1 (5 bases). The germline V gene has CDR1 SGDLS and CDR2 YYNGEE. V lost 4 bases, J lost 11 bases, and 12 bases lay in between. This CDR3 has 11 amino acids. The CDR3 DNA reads TGTGCCAGCAGCCTTACTAGGGGTGCTTTCTTT. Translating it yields CASSLTRGAFF. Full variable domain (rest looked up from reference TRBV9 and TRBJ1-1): DSGVTQTPKHLITATGQRVTLRCSPRSGDLSVYWYQQSLDQGLQFLIQYYNGEERAKGNILERFSAQQFPDLHSELNLSSLELGDSALYFCASSLTRGAFFGQGTRLTVV.

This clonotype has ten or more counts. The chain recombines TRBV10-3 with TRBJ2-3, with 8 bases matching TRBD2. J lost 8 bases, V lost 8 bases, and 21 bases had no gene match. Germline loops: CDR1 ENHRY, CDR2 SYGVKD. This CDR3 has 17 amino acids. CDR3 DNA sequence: TGTGCCATCGGTCGTTCGGCGGGAGGTACCTCGGACGGTACGCAGTATTTT. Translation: CAIGRSAGGTSDGTQYF.

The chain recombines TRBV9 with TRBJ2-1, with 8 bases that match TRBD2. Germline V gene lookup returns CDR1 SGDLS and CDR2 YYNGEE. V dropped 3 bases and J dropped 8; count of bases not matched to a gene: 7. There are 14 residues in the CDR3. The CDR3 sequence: CASSESSGGYEQFF. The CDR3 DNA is TGTGCCAGCAGCGAATCCAGCGGGGGCTATGAGCAGTTCTTC.

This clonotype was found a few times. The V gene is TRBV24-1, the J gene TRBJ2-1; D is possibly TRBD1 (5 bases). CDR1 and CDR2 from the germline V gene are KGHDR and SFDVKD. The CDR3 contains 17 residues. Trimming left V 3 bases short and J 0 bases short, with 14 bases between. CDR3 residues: CATSDLNRLSSYNEQFF. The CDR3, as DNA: TGTGCCACCAGTGATCTAAACAGGCTAAGCTCCTACAATGAGCAGTTCTTC.

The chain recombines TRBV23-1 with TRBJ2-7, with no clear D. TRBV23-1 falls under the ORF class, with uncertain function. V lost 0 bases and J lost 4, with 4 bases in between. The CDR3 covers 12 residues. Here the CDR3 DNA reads TGCGCCAGCAGTCAATCGTTTTACGAGCAGTACTTC. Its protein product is CASSQSFYEQYF.

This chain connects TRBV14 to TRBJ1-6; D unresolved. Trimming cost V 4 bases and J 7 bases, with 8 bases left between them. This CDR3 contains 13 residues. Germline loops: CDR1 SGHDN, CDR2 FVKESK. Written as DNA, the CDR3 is TGTGCCAGCAGCCCCTTCAGGAATTCACCCCTCCACTTT. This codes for CASSPFRNSPLHF.

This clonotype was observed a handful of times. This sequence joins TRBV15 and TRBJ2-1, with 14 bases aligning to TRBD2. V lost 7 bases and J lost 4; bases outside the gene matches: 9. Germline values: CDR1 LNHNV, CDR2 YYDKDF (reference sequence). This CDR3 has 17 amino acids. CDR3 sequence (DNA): TGTGCCACCAATGGTGGGACTAGCGGGGGATATTACAATGAGCAGTTCTTC. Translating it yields CATNGGTSGGYYNEQFF.

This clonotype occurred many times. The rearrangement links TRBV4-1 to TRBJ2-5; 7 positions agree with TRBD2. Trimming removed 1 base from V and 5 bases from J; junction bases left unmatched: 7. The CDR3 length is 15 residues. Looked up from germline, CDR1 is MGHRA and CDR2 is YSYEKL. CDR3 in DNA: TGCGCCAGCAGCCAAGTTACCGGGGGAGGGGAGACCCAGTACTTC. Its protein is CASSQVTGGGETQYF.

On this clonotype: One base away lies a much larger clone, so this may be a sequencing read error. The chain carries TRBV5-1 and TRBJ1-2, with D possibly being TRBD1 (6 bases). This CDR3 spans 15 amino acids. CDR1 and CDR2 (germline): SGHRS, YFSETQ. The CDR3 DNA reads TGCGCCGGCAGCTTGGATGGGACATCGGATTATGGCTACACCTTC. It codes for CAGSLDGTSDYGYTF. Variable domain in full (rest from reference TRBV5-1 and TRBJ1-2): KAGVTQTPRYLIKTRGQQVTLSCSPISGHRSVSWYQQTPGQGLQFLFEYFSETQRNKGNFPGRFSGRQFSNSRSEMNVSTLELGDSALYLCAGSLDGTSDYGYTFGSGTRLTVV.

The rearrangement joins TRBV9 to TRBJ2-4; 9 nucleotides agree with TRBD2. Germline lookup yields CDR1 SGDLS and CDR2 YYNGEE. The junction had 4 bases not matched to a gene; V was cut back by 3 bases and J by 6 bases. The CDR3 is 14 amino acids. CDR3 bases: TGTGCCAGCAGCGACTGGCGGGGGGGAAACATTCAGTACTTC. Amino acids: CASSDWRGGNIQYF. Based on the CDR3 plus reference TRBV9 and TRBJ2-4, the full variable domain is DSGVTQTPKHLITATGQRVTLRCSPRSGDLSVYWYQQSLDQGLQFLIQYYNGEERAKGNILERFSAQQFPDLHSELNLSSLELGDSALYFCASSDWRGGNIQYFGAGTRLSVL.

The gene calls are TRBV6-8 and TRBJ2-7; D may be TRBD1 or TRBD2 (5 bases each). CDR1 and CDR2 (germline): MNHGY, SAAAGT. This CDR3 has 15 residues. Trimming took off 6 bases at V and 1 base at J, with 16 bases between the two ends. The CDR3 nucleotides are TGTGCCAGCAGCGGGGCTCGCGAGATGTCCTACGAGCAGTACTTC. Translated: CASSGAREMSYEQYF.

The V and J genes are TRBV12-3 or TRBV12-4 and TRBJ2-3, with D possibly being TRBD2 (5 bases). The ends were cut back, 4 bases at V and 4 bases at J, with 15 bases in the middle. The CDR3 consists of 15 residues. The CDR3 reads CASSSTRGIADTQYF. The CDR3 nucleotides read TGTGCCAGCAGTTCCACTAGAGGGATCGCAGATACGCAGTATTTT.

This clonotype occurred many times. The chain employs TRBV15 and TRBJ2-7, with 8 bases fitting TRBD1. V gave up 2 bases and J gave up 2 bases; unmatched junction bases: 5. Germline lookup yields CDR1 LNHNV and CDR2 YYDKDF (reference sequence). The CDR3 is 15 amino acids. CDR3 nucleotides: TGTGCCACCAGCAGATTCCGGGACAGGACCTACGAGCAGTACTTC. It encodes CATSRFRDRTYEQYF.

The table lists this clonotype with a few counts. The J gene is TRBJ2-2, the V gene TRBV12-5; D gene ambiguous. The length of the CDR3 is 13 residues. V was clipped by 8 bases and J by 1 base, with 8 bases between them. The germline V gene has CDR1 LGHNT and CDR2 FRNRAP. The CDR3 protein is CASHGLNTGELFF. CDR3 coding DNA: TGTGCTAGTCACGGATTGAACACCGGGGAGCTGTTTTTT.

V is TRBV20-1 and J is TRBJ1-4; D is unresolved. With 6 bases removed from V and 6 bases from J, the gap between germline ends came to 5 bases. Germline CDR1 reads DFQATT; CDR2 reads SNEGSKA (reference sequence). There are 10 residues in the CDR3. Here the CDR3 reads CSARYEKLFF. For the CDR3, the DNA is TGCAGTGCCCGATATGAAAAACTGTTTTTT.

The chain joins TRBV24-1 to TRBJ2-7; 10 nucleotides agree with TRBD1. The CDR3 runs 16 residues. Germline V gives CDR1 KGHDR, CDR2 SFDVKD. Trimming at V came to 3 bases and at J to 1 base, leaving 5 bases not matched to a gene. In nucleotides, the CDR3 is TGTGCCACCAGTGATACCGGGACAGGGGATTCCTACGAGCAGTACTTC. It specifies CATSDTGTGDSYEQYF.

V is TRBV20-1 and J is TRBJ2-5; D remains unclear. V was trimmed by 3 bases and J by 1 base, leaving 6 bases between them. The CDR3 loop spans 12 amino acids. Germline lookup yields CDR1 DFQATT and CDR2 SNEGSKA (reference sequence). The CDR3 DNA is TGCAGTGCTAGTAGCAGCCAAGAGACCCAGTACTTC. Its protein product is CSASSSQETQYF.

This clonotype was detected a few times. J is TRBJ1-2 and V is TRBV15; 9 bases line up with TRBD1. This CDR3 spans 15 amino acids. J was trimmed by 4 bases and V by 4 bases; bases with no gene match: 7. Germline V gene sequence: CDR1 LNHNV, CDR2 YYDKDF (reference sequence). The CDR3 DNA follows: TGTGCCACCAGCACCCCCGGGACAGGGATCTATGGCTACACCTTC. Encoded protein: CATSTPGTGIYGYTF.

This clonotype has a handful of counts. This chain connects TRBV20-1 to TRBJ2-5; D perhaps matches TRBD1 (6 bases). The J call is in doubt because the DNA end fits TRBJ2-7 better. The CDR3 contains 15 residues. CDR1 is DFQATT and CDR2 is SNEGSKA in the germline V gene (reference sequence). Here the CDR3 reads CSARDPSMGAGEQYF. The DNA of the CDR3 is TGCAGTGCTAGAGATCCCTCGATGGGGGCGGGCGAGCAGTACTTC.

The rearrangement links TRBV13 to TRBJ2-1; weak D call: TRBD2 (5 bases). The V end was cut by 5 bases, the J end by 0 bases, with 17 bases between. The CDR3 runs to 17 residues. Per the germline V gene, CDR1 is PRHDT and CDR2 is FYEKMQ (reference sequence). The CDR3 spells CASSPDGLGSSYNEQFF. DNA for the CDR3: TGTGCCAGCAGCCCTGACGGACTGGGGAGCTCCTACAATGAGCAGTTCTTC.

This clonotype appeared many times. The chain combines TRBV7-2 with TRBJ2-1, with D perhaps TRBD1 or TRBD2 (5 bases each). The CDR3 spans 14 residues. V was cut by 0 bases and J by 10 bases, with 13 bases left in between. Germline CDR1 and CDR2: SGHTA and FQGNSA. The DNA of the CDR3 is TGTGCCAGCAGCTTAGCCTTACTCCGGGGCGAGCAGTTCTTC. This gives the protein CASSLALLRGEQFF.

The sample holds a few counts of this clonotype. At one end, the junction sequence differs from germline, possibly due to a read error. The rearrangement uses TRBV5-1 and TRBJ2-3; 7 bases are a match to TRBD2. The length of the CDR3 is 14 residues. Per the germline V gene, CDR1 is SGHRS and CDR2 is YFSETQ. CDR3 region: CASSGGSPPDTQYF. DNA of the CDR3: TGTGCCAGCAGCGGCGGGAGCCCACCCGATACGCAGTATTTT.

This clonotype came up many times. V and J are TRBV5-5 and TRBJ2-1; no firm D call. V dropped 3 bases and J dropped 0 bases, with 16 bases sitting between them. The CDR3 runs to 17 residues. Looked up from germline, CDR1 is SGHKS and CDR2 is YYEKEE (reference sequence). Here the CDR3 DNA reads TGTGCCAGCAGCTCCCATTACCGCGATAGCTCCTACAATGAGCAGTTCTTC. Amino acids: CASSSHYRDSSYNEQFF.

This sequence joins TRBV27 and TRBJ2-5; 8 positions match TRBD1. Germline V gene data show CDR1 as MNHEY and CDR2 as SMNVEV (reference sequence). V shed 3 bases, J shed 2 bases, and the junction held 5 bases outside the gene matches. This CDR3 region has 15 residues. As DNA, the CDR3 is TGTGCCAGCAGTTTCTCGACAGGGGTACAAGAGACCCAGTACTTC. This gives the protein CASSFSTGVQETQYF.

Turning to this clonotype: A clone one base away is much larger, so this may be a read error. CDR3 sequence: CASGPGTSGETQYF. The CDR3 nucleotides are TGTGCCAGCGGCCCCGGGACTAGCGGAGAGACCCAGTACTTC. V usage is TRBV7-9 and J usage is TRBJ2-5, with 11 nucleotides matching TRBD2. This CDR3 comprises 14 residues. V lost 8 bases, J lost 4 bases, and 6 bases stayed unmatched. In germline, CDR1 is SEHNR, CDR2 FQNEAQ (reference sequence). Drawing the rest from reference TRBV7-9 and TRBJ2-5, the complete variable domain is DTGVSQNPRHKITKRGQNVTFRCDPISEHNRLYWYRQTLGQGPEFLTYFQNEAQLEKSRLLSDRFSAERPKGSFSTLEIQRTEQGDSAMYLCASGPGTSGETQYFGPGTRLLVL.

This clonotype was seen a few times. The CDR3 nucleotides read TGTGCCAGCAGCGACAGGGTCTCTGGGGCCAACGTCCTGACTTTC. Residues: CASSDRVSGANVLTF. The chain couples TRBV27 to TRBJ2-6; 7 nucleotides line up with TRBD1. The CDR3 length is 15 residues. The germline CDR1 and CDR2 sequences are MNHEY and SMNVEV (reference sequence). Trimming at V came to 6 bases and at J to 0 bases, leaving 2 bases not matched to a gene.

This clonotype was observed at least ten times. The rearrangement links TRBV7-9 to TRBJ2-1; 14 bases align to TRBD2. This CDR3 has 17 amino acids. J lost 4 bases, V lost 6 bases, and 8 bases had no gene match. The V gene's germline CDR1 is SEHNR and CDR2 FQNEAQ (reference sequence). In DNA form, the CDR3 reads TGTGCCAGCAGTTCCGGGACTAGCGGGAGTAGGTACAATGAGCAGTTCTTC. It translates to CASSSGTSGSRYNEQFF. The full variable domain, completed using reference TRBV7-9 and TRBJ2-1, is DTGVSQNPRHKITKRGQNVTFRCDPISEHNRLYWYRQTLGQGPEFLTYFQNEAQLEKSRLLSDRFSAERPKGSFSTLEIQRTEQGDSAMYLCASSSGTSGSRYNEQFFGPGTRLTVL.